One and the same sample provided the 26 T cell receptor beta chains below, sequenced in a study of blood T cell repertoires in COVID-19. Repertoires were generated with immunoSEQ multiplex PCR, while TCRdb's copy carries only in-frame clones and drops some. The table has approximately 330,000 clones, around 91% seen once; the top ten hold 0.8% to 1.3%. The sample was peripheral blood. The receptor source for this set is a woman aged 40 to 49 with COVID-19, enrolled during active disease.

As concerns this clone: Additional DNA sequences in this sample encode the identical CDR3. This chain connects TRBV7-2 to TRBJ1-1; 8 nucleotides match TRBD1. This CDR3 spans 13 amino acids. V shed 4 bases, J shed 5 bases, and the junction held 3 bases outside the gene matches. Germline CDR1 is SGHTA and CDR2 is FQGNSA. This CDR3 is CASSSQGGTEAFF. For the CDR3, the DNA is TGTGCCAGCAGCTCACAGGGGGGGACTGAAGCTTTCTTT.

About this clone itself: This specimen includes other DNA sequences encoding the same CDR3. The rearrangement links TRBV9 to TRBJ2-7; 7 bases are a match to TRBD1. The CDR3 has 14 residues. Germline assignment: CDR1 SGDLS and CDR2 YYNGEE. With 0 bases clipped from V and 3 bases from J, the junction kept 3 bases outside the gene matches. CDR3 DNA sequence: TGTGCCAGCAGCGTAGCGGGGACAGACTACGAGCAGTACTTC. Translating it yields CASSVAGTDYEQYF.

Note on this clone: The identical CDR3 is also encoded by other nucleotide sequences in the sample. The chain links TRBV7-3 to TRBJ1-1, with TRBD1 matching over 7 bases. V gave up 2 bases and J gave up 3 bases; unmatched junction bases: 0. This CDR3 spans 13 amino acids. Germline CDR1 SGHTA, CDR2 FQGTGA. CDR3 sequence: CASSLQGDTEAFF. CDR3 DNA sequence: TGTGCCAGCAGCTTACAGGGGGACACTGAAGCTTTCTTT.

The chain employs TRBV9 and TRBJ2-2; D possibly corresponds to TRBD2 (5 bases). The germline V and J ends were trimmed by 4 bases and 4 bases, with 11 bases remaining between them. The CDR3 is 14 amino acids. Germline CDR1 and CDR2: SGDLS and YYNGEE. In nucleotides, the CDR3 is TGTGCCAGCAGCCTGGACGGAGGCACCGGGGAGCTGTTTTTT. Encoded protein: CASSLDGGTGELFF.

CDR3 region: CASSKTWRNQPQHF. Here the CDR3 DNA reads TGTGCCAGCAGTAAGACCTGGAGGAATCAGCCCCAGCATTTT. The chain combines TRBV6-2 or TRBV6-3 with TRBJ1-5; D remains unclear. V was cut by 5 bases and J by 4 bases, with 12 bases left in between. Looked up from germline, CDR1 is MNHEY and CDR2 is SVGEGT. The CDR3 spans 14 residues.

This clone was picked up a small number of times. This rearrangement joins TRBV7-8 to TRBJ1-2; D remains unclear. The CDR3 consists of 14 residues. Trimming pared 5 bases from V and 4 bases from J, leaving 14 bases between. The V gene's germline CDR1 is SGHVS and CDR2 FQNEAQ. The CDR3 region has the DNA TGTGCCAGCAGCCCTCACCAACTCGGCTATGGCTACACCTTC. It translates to CASSPHQLGYGYTF.

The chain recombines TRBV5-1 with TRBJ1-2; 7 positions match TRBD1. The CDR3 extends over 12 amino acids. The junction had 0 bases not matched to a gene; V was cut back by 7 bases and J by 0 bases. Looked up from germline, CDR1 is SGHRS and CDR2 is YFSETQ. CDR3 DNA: TGCGCCAGCCAGGGGGCTAACTATGGCTACACCTTC. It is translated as CASQGANYGYTF.

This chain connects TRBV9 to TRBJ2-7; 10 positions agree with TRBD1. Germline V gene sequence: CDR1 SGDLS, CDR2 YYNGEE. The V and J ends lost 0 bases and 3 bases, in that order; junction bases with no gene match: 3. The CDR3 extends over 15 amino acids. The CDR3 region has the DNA TGTGCCAGCAGCGTAGGGACAGGGGGATTCTACGAGCAGTACTTC. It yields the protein CASSVGTGGFYEQYF.

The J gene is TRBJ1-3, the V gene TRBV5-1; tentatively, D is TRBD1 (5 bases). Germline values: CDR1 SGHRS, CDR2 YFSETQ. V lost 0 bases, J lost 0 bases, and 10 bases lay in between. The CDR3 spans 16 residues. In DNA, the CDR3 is TGCGCCAGCAGCTTGGGACAGTTCTCCTCTGGAAACACCATATATTTT. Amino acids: CASSLGQFSSGNTIYF.

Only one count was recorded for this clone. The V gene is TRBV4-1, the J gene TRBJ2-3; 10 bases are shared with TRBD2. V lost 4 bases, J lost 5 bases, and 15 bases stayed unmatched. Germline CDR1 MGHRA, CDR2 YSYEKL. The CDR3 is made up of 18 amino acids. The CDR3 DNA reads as TGCGCCAGCAGCCCAATCTTCCTAGCGGGAGATGAGGTAGATACGCAGTATTTT. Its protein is CASSPIFLAGDEVDTQYF.

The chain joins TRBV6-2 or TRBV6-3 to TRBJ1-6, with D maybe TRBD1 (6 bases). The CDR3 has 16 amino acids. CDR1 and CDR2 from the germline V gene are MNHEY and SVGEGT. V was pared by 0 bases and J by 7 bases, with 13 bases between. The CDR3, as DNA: TGTGCCAGCAGTTACTCGGGGACATGGGGGAATTCACCCCTCCACTTT. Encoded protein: CASSYSGTWGNSPLHF.

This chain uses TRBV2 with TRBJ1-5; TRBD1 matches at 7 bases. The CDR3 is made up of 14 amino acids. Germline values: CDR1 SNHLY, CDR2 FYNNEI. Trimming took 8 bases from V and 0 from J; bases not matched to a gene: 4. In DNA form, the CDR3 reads TGTGCCAGCCGGAGACAGGGTAGCAATCAGCCCCAGCATTTT. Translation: CASRRQGSNQPQHF. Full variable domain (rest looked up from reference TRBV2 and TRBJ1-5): EPEVTQTPSHQVTQMGQEVILRCVPISNHLYFYWYRQILGQKVEFLVSFYNNEISEKSEIFDDQFSVERPDGSNFTLKIRSTKLEDSAMYFCASRRQGSNQPQHFGDGTRLSIL.

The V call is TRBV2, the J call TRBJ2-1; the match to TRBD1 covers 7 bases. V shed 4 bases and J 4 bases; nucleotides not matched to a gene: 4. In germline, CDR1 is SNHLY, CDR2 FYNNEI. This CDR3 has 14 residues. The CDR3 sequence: CASSGAGGYNEQFF. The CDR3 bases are TGTGCCAGCAGTGGGGCAGGGGGATACAATGAGCAGTTCTTC.

Here the CDR3 DNA reads TGTGCCAGCAGTTTTTTTGGGGCCCCCACTGAAGCTTTCTTT. It encodes CASSFFGAPTEAFF. V and J are TRBV28 and TRBJ1-1; maybe TRBD1 (5 bases). The CDR3 contains 14 residues. Trimming removed 3 bases at V and 4 bases at J, with 12 bases between. Looked up from germline, CDR1 is MDHEN and CDR2 is SYDVKM.

This CDR3 is CASSQGFLIARTETQYF. CDR3 sequence (DNA): TGTGCCAGCAGCCAAGGCTTCTTAATAGCGAGGACCGAGACCCAGTACTTC. The chain employs TRBV14 and TRBJ2-5; the D gene is possibly TRBD2 (5 bases). The CDR3 runs 17 residues. V shed 1 base and J shed 5 bases, with 20 bases lying between them. In germline, CDR1 is SGHDN, CDR2 FVKESK.

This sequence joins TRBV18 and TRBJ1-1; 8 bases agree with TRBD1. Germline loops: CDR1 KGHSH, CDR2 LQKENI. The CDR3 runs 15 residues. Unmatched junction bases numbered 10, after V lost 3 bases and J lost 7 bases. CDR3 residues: CASSPYRQGISEAFF. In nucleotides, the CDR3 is TGTGCCAGCTCACCGTATCGACAGGGGATCAGTGAAGCTTTCTTT.

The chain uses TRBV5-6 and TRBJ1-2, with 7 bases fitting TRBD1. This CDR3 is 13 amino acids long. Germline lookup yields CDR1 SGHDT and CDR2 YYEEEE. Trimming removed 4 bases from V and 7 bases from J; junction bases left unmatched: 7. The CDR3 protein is CASSPGTAGGYTF. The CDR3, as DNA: TGTGCCAGCAGCCCTGGGACAGCGGGTGGCTACACCTTC.

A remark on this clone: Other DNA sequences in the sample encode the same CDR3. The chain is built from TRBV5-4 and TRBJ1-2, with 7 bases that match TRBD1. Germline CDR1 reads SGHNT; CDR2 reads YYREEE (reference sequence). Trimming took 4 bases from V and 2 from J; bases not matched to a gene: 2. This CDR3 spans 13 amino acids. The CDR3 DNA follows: TGTGCCAGCAGCCCGGACAGGAACTATGGCTACACCTTC. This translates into CASSPDRNYGYTF.

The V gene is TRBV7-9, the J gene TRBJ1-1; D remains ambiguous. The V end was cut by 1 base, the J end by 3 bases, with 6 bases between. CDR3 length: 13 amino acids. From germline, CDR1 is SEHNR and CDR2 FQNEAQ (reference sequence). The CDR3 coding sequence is TGTGCCAGCAGCTTAGGCCAGTACACTGAAGCTTTCTTT. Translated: CASSLGQYTEAFF.

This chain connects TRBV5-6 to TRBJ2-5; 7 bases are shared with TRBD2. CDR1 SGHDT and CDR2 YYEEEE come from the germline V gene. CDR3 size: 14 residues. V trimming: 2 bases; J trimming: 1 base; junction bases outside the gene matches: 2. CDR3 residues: CASSFASGQETQYF. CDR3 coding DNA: TGTGCCAGCAGCTTTGCTAGCGGCCAAGAGACCCAGTACTTC.

CDR3 residues: CASSLNRVYGYTF. For the CDR3, the DNA is TGTGCCAGCAGTTTGAACAGGGTCTATGGCTACACCTTC. The J gene is TRBJ1-2, the V gene TRBV28, with D maybe TRBD1 (6 bases). The V end was cut by 3 bases, the J end by 4 bases, with 9 bases between. CDR3 length equals 13 residues. CDR1 is MDHEN and CDR2 is SYDVKM in the germline V gene.

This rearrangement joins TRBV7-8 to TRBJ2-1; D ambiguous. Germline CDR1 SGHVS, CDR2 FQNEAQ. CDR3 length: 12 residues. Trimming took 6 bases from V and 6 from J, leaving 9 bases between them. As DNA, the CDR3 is TGTGCCAGCAGTGTAGCCCTCAATGAGCAGTTCTTC. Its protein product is CASSVALNEQFF.

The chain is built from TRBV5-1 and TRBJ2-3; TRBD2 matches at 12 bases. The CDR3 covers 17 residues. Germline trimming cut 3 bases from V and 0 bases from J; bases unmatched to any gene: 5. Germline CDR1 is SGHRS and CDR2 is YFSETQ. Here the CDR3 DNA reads TGCGCCAGCAGCTCTGGACTAGCGGGGAGTAGCACAGATACGCAGTATTTT. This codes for CASSSGLAGSSTDTQYF.

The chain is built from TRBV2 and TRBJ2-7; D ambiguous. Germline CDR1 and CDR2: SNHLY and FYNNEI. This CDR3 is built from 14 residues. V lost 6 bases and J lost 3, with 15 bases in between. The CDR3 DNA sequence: TGTGCCAGCAGAGTTGACGGCGGATTCTACGAGCAGTACTTC. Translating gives CASRVDGGFYEQYF.

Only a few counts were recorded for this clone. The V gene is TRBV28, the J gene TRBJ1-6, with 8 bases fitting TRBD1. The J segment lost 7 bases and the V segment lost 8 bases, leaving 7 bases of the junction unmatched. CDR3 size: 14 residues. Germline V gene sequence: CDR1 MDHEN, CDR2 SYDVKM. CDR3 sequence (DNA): TGTGCCAGCTACCCGGGACAGGTGAATTCACCCCTCCACTTT. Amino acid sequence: CASYPGQVNSPLHF. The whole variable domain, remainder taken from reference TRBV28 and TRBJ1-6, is DVKVTQSSRYLVKRTGEKVFLECVQDMDHENMFWYRQDPGLGLRLIYFSYDVKMKEKGDIPEGYSVSREKKERFSLILESASTNQTSMYLCASYPGQVNSPLHFGNGTRLTVT.

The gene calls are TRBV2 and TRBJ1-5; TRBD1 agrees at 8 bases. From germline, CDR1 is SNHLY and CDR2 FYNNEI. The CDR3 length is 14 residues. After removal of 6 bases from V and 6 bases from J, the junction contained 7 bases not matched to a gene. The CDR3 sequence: CASSRTGPRQPQHF. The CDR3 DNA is TGTGCCAGCAGCCGGACAGGGCCTCGTCAGCCCCAGCATTTT. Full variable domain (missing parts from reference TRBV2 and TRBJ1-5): EPEVTQTPSHQVTQMGQEVILRCVPISNHLYFYWYRQILGQKVEFLVSFYNNEISEKSEIFDDQFSVERPDGSNFTLKIRSTKLEDSAMYFCASSRTGPRQPQHFGDGTRLSIL.